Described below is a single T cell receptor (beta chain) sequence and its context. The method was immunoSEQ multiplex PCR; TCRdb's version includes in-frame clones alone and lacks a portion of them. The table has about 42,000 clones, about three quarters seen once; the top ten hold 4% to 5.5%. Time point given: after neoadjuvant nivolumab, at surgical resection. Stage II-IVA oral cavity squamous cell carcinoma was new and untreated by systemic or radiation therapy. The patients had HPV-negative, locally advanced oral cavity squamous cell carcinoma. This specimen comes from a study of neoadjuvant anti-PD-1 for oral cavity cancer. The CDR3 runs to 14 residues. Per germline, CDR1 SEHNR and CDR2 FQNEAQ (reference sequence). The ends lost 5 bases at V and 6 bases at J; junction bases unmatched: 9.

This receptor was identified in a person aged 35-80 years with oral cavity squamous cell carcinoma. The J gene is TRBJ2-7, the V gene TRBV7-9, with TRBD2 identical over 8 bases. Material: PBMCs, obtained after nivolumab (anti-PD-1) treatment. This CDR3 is CASSPARTSSEQYF. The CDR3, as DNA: TGTGCCAGCAGCCCTGCCCGGACTAGCAGCGAGCAGTACTTC.